The clone carrying this TCR beta chain was recorded at least ten times. Libraries were prepared by immunoSEQ multiplex PCR; TCRdb keeps only in-frame clonotypes and omits some of them. The data show fewer than 650,000 clones, about 79% seen once. V was pared by 2 bases and J by 5 bases, with 8 bases of the junction left unmatched. CDR3 length: 14 residues. Germline V gene lookup returns CDR1 GTSNPN and CDR2 SVGIG (reference sequence). The sample is drawn from a study of shared clonotypes between healthy human individuals. Input material: PBMCs. This receptor was identified in a woman aged 40 to 55 in good health. Some clones in this sample may be carry-over from other donors' samples. The V and J genes are TRBV30 and TRBJ2-5, with 7 nucleotides matching TRBD2. The CDR3 DNA reads as TGTGCCTGGAGTTTCGGACTAGAGGGGGAGACCCAGTACTTC. Its translation is CAWSFGLEGETQYF.